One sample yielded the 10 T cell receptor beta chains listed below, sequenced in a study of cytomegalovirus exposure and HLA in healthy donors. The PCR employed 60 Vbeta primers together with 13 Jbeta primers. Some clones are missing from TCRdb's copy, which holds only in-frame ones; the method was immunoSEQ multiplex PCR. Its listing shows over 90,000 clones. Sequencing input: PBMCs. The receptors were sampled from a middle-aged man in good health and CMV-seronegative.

CDR3 sequence: CASSVLSGSPLHF. CDR3 nucleotides: TGTGCCAGCAGCGTACTGAGCGGTTCACCCCTCCACTTT. This chain uses TRBV9 with TRBJ1-6; the D is unclear. The CDR3 is 13 amino acids. Deletions cut 1 base from V and 9 bases from J, with 8 bases between. Germline V gene sequence: CDR1 SGDLS, CDR2 YYNGEE.

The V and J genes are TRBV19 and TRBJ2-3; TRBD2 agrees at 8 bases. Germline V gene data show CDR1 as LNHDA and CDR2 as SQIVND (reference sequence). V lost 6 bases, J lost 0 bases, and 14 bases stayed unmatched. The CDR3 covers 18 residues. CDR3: CASRQGGVRGDSTDTQYF. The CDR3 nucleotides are TGTGCCAGTAGACAGGGAGGCGTGCGGGGGGATAGCACAGATACGCAGTATTTT.

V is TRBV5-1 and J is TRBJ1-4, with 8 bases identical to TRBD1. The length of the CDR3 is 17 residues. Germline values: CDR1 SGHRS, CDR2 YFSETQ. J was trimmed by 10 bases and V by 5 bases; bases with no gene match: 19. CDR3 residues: CASRSGAGGARGRKLFF. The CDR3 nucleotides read TGCGCCAGCAGGAGTGGGGCAGGGGGCGCAAGGGGAAGAAAACTGTTTTTT.

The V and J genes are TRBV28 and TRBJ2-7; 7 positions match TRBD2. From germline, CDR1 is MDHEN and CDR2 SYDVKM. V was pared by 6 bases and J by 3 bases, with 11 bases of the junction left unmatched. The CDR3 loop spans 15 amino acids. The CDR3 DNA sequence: TGTGCCAGCAGCAGTGGGGGGGAGGGCAACTACGAGCAGTACTTC. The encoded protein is CASSSGGEGNYEQYF.

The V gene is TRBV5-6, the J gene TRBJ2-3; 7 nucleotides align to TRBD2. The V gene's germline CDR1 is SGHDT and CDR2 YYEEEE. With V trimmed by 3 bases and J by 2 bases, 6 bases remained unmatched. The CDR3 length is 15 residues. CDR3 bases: TGTGCCAGCAGCTCCTCTGGGGGGGTCACAGATACGCAGTATTTT. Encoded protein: CASSSSGGVTDTQYF.

The CDR3 sequence: CASSPQSGRGDTQYF. As DNA, the CDR3 is TGTGCCAGCAGCCCTCAAAGCGGGAGAGGGGATACGCAGTATTTT. V and J are TRBV5-4 and TRBJ2-3; TRBD2 agrees at 8 bases. This CDR3 is built from 15 residues. Losses at the gene ends were 4 bases for V and 6 bases for J; bases not matched to a gene: 10. The V gene's germline CDR1 is SGHNT and CDR2 YYREEE (reference sequence).

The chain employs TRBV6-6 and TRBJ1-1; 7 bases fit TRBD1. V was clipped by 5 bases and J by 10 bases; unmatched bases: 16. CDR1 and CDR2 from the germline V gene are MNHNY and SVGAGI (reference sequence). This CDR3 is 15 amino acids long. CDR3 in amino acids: CASSKTGNQGMRAFF. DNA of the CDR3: TGTGCCAGCAGTAAGACAGGGAACCAAGGGATGAGAGCTTTCTTT.

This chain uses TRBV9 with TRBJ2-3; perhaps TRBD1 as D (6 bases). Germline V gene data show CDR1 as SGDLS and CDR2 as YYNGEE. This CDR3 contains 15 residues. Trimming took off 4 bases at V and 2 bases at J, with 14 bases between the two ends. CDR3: CASSYAGVSTDTQYF. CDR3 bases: TGTGCCAGCAGCTACGCAGGGGTGTCCACAGATACGCAGTATTTT.

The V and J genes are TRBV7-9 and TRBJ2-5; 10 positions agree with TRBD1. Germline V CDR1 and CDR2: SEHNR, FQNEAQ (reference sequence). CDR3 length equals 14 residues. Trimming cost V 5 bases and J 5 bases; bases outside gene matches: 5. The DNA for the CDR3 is TGTGCCAGCAGCGCTGACAGGGGGCTGGAGACCCAGTACTTC. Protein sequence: CASSADRGLETQYF.

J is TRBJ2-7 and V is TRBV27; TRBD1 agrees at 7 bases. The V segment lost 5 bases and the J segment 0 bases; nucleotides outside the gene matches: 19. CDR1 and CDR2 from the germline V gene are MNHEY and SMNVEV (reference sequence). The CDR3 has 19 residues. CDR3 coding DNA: TGTGCCAGCAGTCCACCAGTCGGGACAGCTAACGGGTACTCCTACGAGCAGTACTTC. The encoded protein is CASSPPVGTANGYSYEQYF.